This T cell receptor (beta chain) is from a study of technical replicates of blood from a handful of donors. Profiling relied on immunoSEQ multiplex PCR, and the TCRdb table lists in-frame clones only, not all of them. The sample shows roughly 14,000 clones, approximately 81% of them seen only once. The germline gives CDR1 MNHNS, CDR2 SASEGT. Trimming cost V 6 bases and J 4 bases, with 16 bases left between them. There are 15 residues in the CDR3. Specimen: PBMCs. V usage is TRBV6-1 and J usage is TRBJ1-3; D uncertain. The receptor was derived from a human donor in good health. CDR3 coding DNA: TGTGCCAGCAGCGGAGGCCATACAATAGGAAACACCATATATTTT. This sequence encodes CASSGGHTIGNTIYF.